Below are 30 T cell receptor beta chains sequenced from a single sample in a study of metastatic and nonmetastatic thyroid tumors. TCRdb re-called the PCR reads with MiXCR. Of fewer than 8,500 clones detected, under 45% appear once; the ten largest clones hold approximately 20%. Each patient came to thyroid surgery without any prior treatment (of any kind). The source material was tumor tissue. The origin of the receptors is a female donor with papillary thyroid cancer or a benign thyroid nodule (not recorded which). Some clones in this sample may be carry-over from other donors' samples.

The J gene is TRBJ2-6, the V gene TRBV2; D may be TRBD2 (6 bases). V dropped 3 bases and J dropped 3 bases, with 6 bases sitting between them. The germline V gene encodes CDR1 SNHLY and CDR2 FYNNEI. CDR3 size: 14 residues. The CDR3, as DNA: TGTGCCAGCAGTGAGGGGGGTGGGGCCAACGTCCTGACTTTC. Translation: CASSEGGGANVLTF.

The V call is TRBV19, the J call TRBJ2-1; no reliable D call. Trimming took 3 bases from V and 4 from J, leaving 7 bases between them. The germline V gene has CDR1 LNHDA and CDR2 SQIVND (reference sequence). The CDR3 extends over 13 amino acids. CDR3: CASSIEGYNEQFF. In nucleotides, the CDR3 is TGTGCCAGTAGTATTGAAGGTTACAATGAGCAGTTCTTC.

Within the sample, this clone is medium-sized. This chain joins TRBV30 and TRBJ2-5, with D perhaps assigned TRBD1 or TRBD2 (5 bases each). The CDR3 consists of 13 residues. V lost 0 bases, J lost 3 bases, and 8 bases lay in between. Germline V gene lookup returns CDR1 GTSNPN and CDR2 SVGIG (reference sequence). CDR3 sequence (DNA): TGTGCCTGGAGTGTGGGGGTTAAAGAGACCCAGTACTTC. Its translation is CAWSVGVKETQYF.

The gene calls are TRBV18 and TRBJ1-1; weak D call: TRBD1 (5 bases). Germline V gene lookup returns CDR1 KGHSH and CDR2 LQKENI. CDR3 length: 14 residues. V was pared by 1 base and J by 3 bases, with 9 bases between. CDR3 residues: CASSPLGTHTEAFF. The CDR3, as DNA: TGTGCCAGCTCACCACTCGGGACGCACACTGAAGCTTTCTTT.

Sample share makes this clone medium-sized (0.01 to 0.1%). This rearrangement joins TRBV10-3 to TRBJ1-2; D might be TRBD1 (6 bases). The V end was cut by 6 bases, the J end by 6 bases, with 17 bases between. This CDR3 has 14 amino acids. From germline, CDR1 is ENHRY and CDR2 SYGVKD. DNA of the CDR3: TGTGCCATCAGCTACGATACAGGGAAAGATGGCTACACCTTC. This sequence encodes CAISYDTGKDGYTF.

This chain links TRBV27 with TRBJ1-2; a weak D match, TRBD1 (6 bases). The CDR3 totals 17 residues. V was shortened by 1 base and J by 0 bases, with 15 bases between the two germline ends. CDR1 and CDR2 (germline): MNHEY, SMNVEV (reference sequence). The CDR3 DNA is TGTGCCAGCAGTTTATTCCCTCAACAGGGAGCTAACTATGGCTACACCTTC. Translated: CASSLFPQQGANYGYTF.

This chain uses TRBV20-1 with TRBJ2-7, with D tentatively TRBD1 or TRBD2 (5 bases each). V lost 6 bases to trimming and J lost 3 bases, with 12 bases between them. The germline CDR1 and CDR2 sequences are DFQATT and SNEGSKA (reference sequence). This CDR3 has 12 amino acids. CDR3 residues: CSALGPNYEQYF. The CDR3 coding sequence is TGCAGTGCCCTGGGACCTAACTACGAGCAGTACTTC.

This clone appeared a few times. The chain carries TRBV6-1 and TRBJ2-7; the match to TRBD2 covers 8 bases. This CDR3 spans 15 amino acids. V shed 2 bases and J 9 bases; nucleotides not matched to a gene: 12. Germline-derived CDR1 and CDR2 are MNHNS and SASEGT. The CDR3 loop reads CASSETGTRVSGQYF. The DNA of the CDR3 is TGTGCCAGCAGTGAAACCGGGACTAGAGTCTCTGGGCAGTACTTC.

V gene TRBV20-1 combines with J gene TRBJ1-2; D gene unclear. Germline V lookup: CDR1 DFQATT, CDR2 SNEGSKA (reference sequence). CDR3 length: 14 amino acids. Between the trimmed V and J ends, which lost 1 base and 1 base, there was a span of 10 bases. The CDR3 region has the DNA TGCAGTGCTAGAGGAGGTGATATTAACTATGGCTACACCTTC. Residues: CSARGGDINYGYTF.

The chain has TRBV27 and TRBJ1-1; D might be TRBD1 (5 bases). Trimming left V 3 bases short and J 6 bases short, with 20 bases between. Germline lookup yields CDR1 MNHEY and CDR2 SMNVEV (reference sequence). This CDR3 comprises 16 residues. CDR3 bases: TGTGCCAGCAGTTTTATCAGGGTGTATGGGTACGCTGAAGCTTTCTTT. Amino acids: CASSFIRVYGYAEAFF.

The gene calls are TRBV20-1 and TRBJ1-2; possibly TRBD1 for D (5 bases). The V gene's germline CDR1 is DFQATT and CDR2 SNEGSKA (reference sequence). The CDR3 length is 13 residues. V lost 6 bases and J lost 5, with 16 bases in between. DNA for the CDR3: TGCAGTGCCCTGGGTCCAGGGTCGTATGGCTACACCTTC. This encodes CSALGPGSYGYTF.

The V gene is TRBV6-1, the J gene TRBJ2-1; the match to TRBD2 covers 9 bases. Germline assignment: CDR1 MNHNS and CDR2 SASEGT. The CDR3 is 16 residues long. The J segment lost 7 bases and the V segment lost 5 bases, leaving 12 bases of the junction unmatched. The CDR3 here is CASSPLTSGEGNEQFF. The CDR3 region has the DNA TGTGCCAGCAGTCCCTTGACTAGCGGAGAGGGAAATGAGCAGTTCTTC.

This clone was counted between two and nine times. This rearrangement joins TRBV27 to TRBJ1-2; 9 bases line up with TRBD1. The CDR3 runs to 12 residues. Trimming removed 3 bases from V and 8 bases from J; junction bases left unmatched: 1. Germline loops: CDR1 MNHEY, CDR2 SMNVEV (reference sequence). The CDR3 reads CASSFTGGGYTF. The CDR3 DNA follows: TGTGCCAGCAGTTTTACAGGGGGCGGCTACACCTTC.

This clone was seen a handful of times. V usage is TRBV28 and J usage is TRBJ2-7; D is ambiguous. The germline gives CDR1 MDHEN, CDR2 SYDVKM. The CDR3 runs 12 residues. V was pared by 5 bases and J by 2 bases, with 7 bases between. CDR3 DNA sequence: TGTGCCAGCAGTGCTGGGACCTACGAGCAGTACTTC. Translation: CASSAGTYEQYF.

The genes are TRBV2 and TRBJ2-5; no reliable D call. There are 12 residues in the CDR3. The ends were cut back, 5 bases at V and 4 bases at J, with 8 bases in the middle. Per germline, CDR1 SNHLY and CDR2 FYNNEI. CDR3 sequence reads: CASSSRRETQYF. For the CDR3, the DNA is TGTGCCAGCAGTAGTCGGCGAGAGACCCAGTACTTC.

The V and J genes are TRBV11-2 and TRBJ1-2; D remains unclear. CDR3 length: 15 residues. Germline CDR1 is SGHAT and CDR2 is FQNNGV. V dropped 0 bases and J dropped 4 bases, with 12 bases sitting between them. This chain's CDR3 is CASSLDAYSPYGYTF. In DNA form, the CDR3 reads TGTGCCAGCAGCTTAGATGCGTACAGCCCCTATGGCTACACCTTC.

This clone was counted between two and nine times. CDR3 bases: TGTGCCAGCAGATCCGGACAGGTCTCCTACGAGCAGTACTTC. The encoded protein is CASRSGQVSYEQYF. The chain couples TRBV12-3 or TRBV12-4 to TRBJ2-7, with 7 positions matching TRBD1. V was pared by 6 bases and J by 0 bases, with 5 bases of the junction left unmatched. The CDR3 runs to 14 residues.

This clone has just a few counts. The chain employs TRBV6-1 and TRBJ2-3, with D maybe TRBD2 (7 bases). V was cut by 1 base and J by 3 bases, with 11 bases left in between. CDR3 length: 15 amino acids. Germline V lookup: CDR1 MNHNS, CDR2 SASEGT. CDR3 in amino acids: CASSEEGGGTDTQYF. The CDR3 region has the DNA TGTGCCAGCAGTGAAGAGGGGGGGGGAACAGATACGCAGTATTTT.

This clone occurred a few times. The V and J genes are TRBV19 and TRBJ2-7; 7 positions match TRBD2. The germline V gene encodes CDR1 LNHDA and CDR2 SQIVND (reference sequence). This CDR3 is built from 14 residues. Trimming cost V 6 bases and J 4 bases; bases outside gene matches: 9. The CDR3 DNA reads TGTGCCAGTAGCGATCCCGGGACTAAATACGAGCAGTACTTC. This translates into CASSDPGTKYEQYF.

This clone came up a few times. CDR3 coding DNA: TGTGCCAGCAGTGCCTCAGGGAGCTACGAGCAGTACTTC. It codes for CASSASGSYEQYF. V and J are TRBV6-1 and TRBJ2-7; D might be TRBD1 or TRBD2, each matching 5 bases. Germline CDR1 MNHNS, CDR2 SASEGT. The germline V and J ends were trimmed by 4 bases and 3 bases, with 10 bases remaining between them. This CDR3 is 13 amino acids long.

V gene TRBV6-2 or TRBV6-3 combines with J gene TRBJ1-1; perhaps TRBD1 as D (6 bases). This CDR3 comprises 13 residues. Trimming took off 0 bases at V and 8 bases at J, with 10 bases between the two ends. Germline V gene data show CDR1 as MNHEY and CDR2 as SVGEGT. The CDR3 region has the DNA TGTGCCAGCAGTTACTCAGGGGGAGTGGAAGCTTTCTTT. Amino acids: CASSYSGGVEAFF.

The rearrangement links TRBV28 to TRBJ2-7; 10 bases map to TRBD2. V dropped 6 bases and J dropped 2; count of bases not matched to a gene: 7. Germline assignment: CDR1 MDHEN and CDR2 SYDVKM. This CDR3 comprises 15 residues. CDR3: CASRPASGSPYEQYV. CDR3 in DNA: TGTGCCAGCAGGCCGGCTAGCGGGAGCCCCTACGAGCAGTACGTC.

The chain carries TRBV3-1 and TRBJ1-1, with a weak D call TRBD1 (5 bases). Germline V gives CDR1 LGHDT, CDR2 YNNKEL (reference sequence). Trimming removed 0 bases from V and 3 bases from J, with 8 bases in between. CDR3 length equals 14 residues. The CDR3 sequence is CASSQDQGDTEAFF. The CDR3 nucleotides read TGTGCCAGCAGCCAAGATCAGGGAGACACTGAAGCTTTCTTT.

V and J are TRBV15 and TRBJ1-2; D possibly corresponds to TRBD1 (6 bases). This CDR3 has 15 residues. The V gene lost 3 bases and the J gene lost 3 bases, with 14 bases spanning the gap. Germline CDR1 is LNHNV and CDR2 is YYDKDF (reference sequence). This CDR3 reads CATSRLQGADYGYTF. Written as DNA, the CDR3 is TGTGCCACCAGCAGGTTACAGGGCGCGGACTATGGCTACACCTTC.

Only a few counts were recorded for this clone. This chain joins TRBV29-1 and TRBJ1-5; D gene uncertain. The CDR3 covers 13 residues. The ends were cut back, 4 bases at V and 0 bases at J, with 7 bases in the middle. Germline CDR1 is SQVTM and CDR2 is ANQGSEA. The CDR3 DNA follows: TGCAGCGTTGGGGGAATTAGCAATCAGCCCCAGCATTTT. Residues: CSVGGISNQPQHF.

This clone was detected a few times. The chain uses TRBV28 and TRBJ1-2, with D possibly matching TRBD1 (5 bases). V was trimmed by 6 bases and J by 1 base, leaving 24 bases between them. This CDR3 is built from 18 residues. Germline V CDR1 and CDR2: MDHEN, SYDVKM. The CDR3 here is CASRWTNPTTPFNYGYTF. The CDR3, as DNA: TGTGCCAGCAGATGGACAAACCCAACCACACCTTTTAACTATGGCTACACCTTC.

Only a few counts were recorded for this clone. The chain is built from TRBV12-3 or TRBV12-4 and TRBJ1-4; D remains ambiguous. CDR3 length equals 13 residues. Between the trimmed V and J ends, which lost 5 bases and 7 bases, there was a span of 11 bases. The CDR3 DNA reads TGTGCCAGCAGTCCTCGCCCGGGTGAAAAACTGTTTTTT. Amino acid sequence: CASSPRPGEKLFF.

The CDR3 nucleotides are TGTGCCAGCAGCTTACAAGCGGGTTATGGCAATGAGCAGTTCTTC. It specifies CASSLQAGYGNEQFF. The rearrangement links TRBV11-2 to TRBJ2-1; perhaps TRBD2 as D (6 bases). This CDR3 comprises 15 residues. The germline V gene encodes CDR1 SGHAT and CDR2 FQNNGV. V lost 2 bases, J lost 6 bases, and 14 bases lay in between.

The sample holds a few counts of this clone. The J gene is TRBJ1-2, the V gene TRBV6-2 or TRBV6-3; D might be TRBD1 (6 bases). The CDR3 totals 14 residues. Germline V gene lookup returns CDR1 MNHEY and CDR2 SVGEGT. Trimming removed 2 bases from V and 9 bases from J, with 16 bases in between. CDR3 DNA sequence: TGTGCCAGCAGTTACGCGGGACACCCTTGGAGCTACACCTTC. Amino acids: CASSYAGHPWSYTF.

This chain links TRBV11-2 with TRBJ2-2, with no clear D. The CDR3 extends over 16 amino acids. V was cut by 4 bases and J by 5 bases, with 17 bases left in between. Germline V gene data show CDR1 as SGHAT and CDR2 as FQNNGV. The CDR3 loop reads CASSYSLVVGTGELFF. The CDR3, as DNA: TGTGCCAGCAGCTACTCCCTGGTAGTGGGAACCGGGGAGCTGTTTTTT.